The T cell receptor beta chain described here comes from a study of T-cell memory formation after mild COVID-19. Study details: There were largely donor-specific TCR clusters.

This clonotype was picked up a small number of times. What it binds is unknown. Study-level findings and limits: Shrinking CD4+ clones were chiefly CM and EM; CD8+ ones were chiefly EMRA. Among clones peaking at day 37 in the second wave, SARS-CoV-2 specificity remained unconfirmed.

TCRdb re-called the 5' RACE reads with MiXCR, one entry per CDR3 protein. The data hold approximately 150,000 distinct CDR3 sequences, with 6% to 6.5% observed a single time. The ends lost 4 bases at V and 3 bases at J; junction bases unmatched: 7. The CDR3 is 15 amino acids. The sequence derives from an adult woman who had mild COVID-19 (a few samples of this study predate the infection). Cell type and time point are not known. The sequenced sample consisted of PBMCs or a T cell subset sorted from them (not recorded which). V is TRBV12-3 or TRBV12-4 and J is TRBJ1-2; 8 bases match TRBD1. CDR3 DNA: TGTGCCAGCAGTTACCCCAGGGGGCGCGACTATGGCTACACCTTC. Its translation: CASSYPRGRDYGYTF.